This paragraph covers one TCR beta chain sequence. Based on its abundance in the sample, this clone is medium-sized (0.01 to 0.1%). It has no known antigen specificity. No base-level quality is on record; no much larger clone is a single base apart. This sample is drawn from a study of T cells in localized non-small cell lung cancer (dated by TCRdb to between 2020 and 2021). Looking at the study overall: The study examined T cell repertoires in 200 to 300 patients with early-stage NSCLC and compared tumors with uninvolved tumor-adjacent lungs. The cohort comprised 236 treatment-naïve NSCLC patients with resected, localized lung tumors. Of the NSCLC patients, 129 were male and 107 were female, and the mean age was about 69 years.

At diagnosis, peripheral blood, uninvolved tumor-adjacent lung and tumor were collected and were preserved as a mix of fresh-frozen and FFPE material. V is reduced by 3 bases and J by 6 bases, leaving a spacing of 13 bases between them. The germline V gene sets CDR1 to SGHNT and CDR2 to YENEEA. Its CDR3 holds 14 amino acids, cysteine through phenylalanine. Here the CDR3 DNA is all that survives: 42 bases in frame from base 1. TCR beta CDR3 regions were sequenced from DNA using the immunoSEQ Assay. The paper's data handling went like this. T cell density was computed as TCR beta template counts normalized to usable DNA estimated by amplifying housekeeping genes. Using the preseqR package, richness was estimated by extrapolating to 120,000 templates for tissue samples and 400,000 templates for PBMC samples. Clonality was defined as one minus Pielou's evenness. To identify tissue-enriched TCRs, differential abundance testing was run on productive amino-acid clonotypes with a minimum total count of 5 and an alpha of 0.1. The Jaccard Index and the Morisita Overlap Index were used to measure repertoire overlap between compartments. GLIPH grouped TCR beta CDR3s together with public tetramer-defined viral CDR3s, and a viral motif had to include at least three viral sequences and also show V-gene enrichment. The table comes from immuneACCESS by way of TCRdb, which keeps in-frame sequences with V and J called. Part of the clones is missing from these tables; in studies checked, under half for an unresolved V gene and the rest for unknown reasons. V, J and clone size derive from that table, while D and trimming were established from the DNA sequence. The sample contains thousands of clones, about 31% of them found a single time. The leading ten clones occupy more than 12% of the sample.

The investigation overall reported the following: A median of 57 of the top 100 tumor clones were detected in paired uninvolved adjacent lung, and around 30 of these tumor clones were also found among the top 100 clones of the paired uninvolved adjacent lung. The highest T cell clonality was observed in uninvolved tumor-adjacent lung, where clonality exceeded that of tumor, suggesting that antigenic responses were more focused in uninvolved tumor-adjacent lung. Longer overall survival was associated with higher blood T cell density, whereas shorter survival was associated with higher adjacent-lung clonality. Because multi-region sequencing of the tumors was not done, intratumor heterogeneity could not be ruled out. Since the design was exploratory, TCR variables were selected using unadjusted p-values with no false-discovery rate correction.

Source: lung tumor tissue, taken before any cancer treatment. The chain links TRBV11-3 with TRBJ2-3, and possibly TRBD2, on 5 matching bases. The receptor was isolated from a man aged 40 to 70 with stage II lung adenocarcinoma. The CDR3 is CASSLAGSVDTQYF. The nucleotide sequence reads TGTGCCAGCAGCTTGGCTGGTAGCGTGGATACGCAGTATTTT.